A single sample gave rise to the 7 T cell receptor beta chains below, sequenced in a study of cytomegalovirus exposure and HLA in healthy donors. The data were produced by immunoSEQ multiplex PCR, yet TCRdb's version contains in-frame clones alone and is incomplete. The sample lists over 110,000 clones, about 87% occurring once. Sample: PBMCs. These TCRs come from a man younger than 35 in good health and CMV-seropositive.

The J gene is TRBJ1-2, the V gene TRBV4-1, with TRBD1 matching 10 bases. Germline CDR1 and CDR2: MGHRA and YSYEKL. V dropped 3 bases and J dropped 5; count of bases not matched to a gene: 12. This CDR3 has 17 residues. CDR3 coding DNA: TGCGCCAGCAGCCACACCAATTCCGGGACAGGGGATTATGGCTACACCTTC. Amino acid sequence: CASSHTNSGTGDYGYTF.

The table lists this clone with a count of one. This sequence joins TRBV19 and TRBJ1-6; maybe TRBD1 (5 bases). V was shortened by 3 bases and J by 0 bases, with 12 bases between the two germline ends. The CDR3 length is 17 residues. Germline V gives CDR1 LNHDA, CDR2 SQIVND (reference sequence). CDR3: CASSMAGLSSYNSPLHF. The DNA for the CDR3 is TGTGCCAGTAGTATGGCAGGGTTGTCCTCCTATAATTCACCCCTCCACTTT.

The J gene is TRBJ1-6, the V gene TRBV27; TRBD1 aligns across 12 bases. The CDR3 loop spans 19 amino acids. V shed 6 bases and J 7 bases; nucleotides not matched to a gene: 16. Per the germline V gene, CDR1 is MNHEY and CDR2 is SMNVEV (reference sequence). The CDR3 spells CASSRGTGGSGSQNSPLHF. The CDR3 DNA reads TGTGCCAGCAGCCGAGGGACAGGGGGCTCCGGTTCGCAGAATTCACCCCTCCACTTT.

Points on this clone: The junction departs from the called germline gene at one end, perhaps through a read error. The CDR3 region is CASSPGGRWYDTEPYLF. In DNA, the CDR3 is TGTGCCAGCAGCCCCGGGGGACGGTGGTACGACACTGAACCATACCTCTTT. The J gene is TRBJ1-1, the V gene TRBV7-2, with D perhaps matching TRBD1 (5 bases). CDR1 SGHTA and CDR2 FQGNSA come from the germline V gene. This CDR3 spans 17 amino acids. The entire variable domain, with the rest obtained from reference TRBV7-2 and TRBJ1-1, is as follows: GAGVSQSPSNKVTEKGKDVELRCDPISGHTALYWYRQSLGQGLEFLIYFQGNSAPDKSGLPSDRFSAERTGGSVSTLTIQRTQQEDSAVYLCASSPGGRWYDTEPYLFGQGTRLTVV.

The chain combines TRBV6-1 with TRBJ1-4; weak D call: TRBD1 (5 bases). V was pared by 7 bases and J by 10 bases, with 19 bases between. Germline CDR1 MNHNS, CDR2 SASEGT. The CDR3 spans 14 residues. CDR3 residues: CASNTGPSGGKLFF. CDR3 DNA: TGTGCCAGCAATACAGGACCTTCGGGGGGAAAACTGTTTTTT.

In its sample, this clone was seen a few times. The chain is built from TRBV30 and TRBJ2-7, with 8 bases fitting TRBD1. The junction had 7 bases not matched to a gene; V was cut back by 4 bases and J by 2 bases. The germline CDR1 and CDR2 sequences are GTSNPN and SVGIG (reference sequence). There are 14 residues in the CDR3. The CDR3 loop reads CAWTSGTGAYEQYF. Here the CDR3 DNA reads TGTGCCTGGACCTCCGGGACAGGAGCCTACGAGCAGTACTTC.

V is TRBV6-5 and J is TRBJ2-1, with 9 positions matching TRBD2. The germline gives CDR1 MNHEY, CDR2 SVGAGI. V dropped 4 bases and J dropped 8; count of bases not matched to a gene: 12. The CDR3 sequence is 16 residues long. The CDR3 is CASSFGVLAGDYEQFF. Here the CDR3 DNA reads TGTGCCAGCAGTTTCGGGGTGTTAGCGGGAGATTATGAGCAGTTCTTC.